These 25 T cell receptor beta chains were sequenced from one sample in a study of spatial heterogeneity in lung cancer (dated by TCRdb to between 2017 and 2020). Library prep was done by 5' RACE. Sequencing was performed on a NextSeq 500. TCRdb handled the public reads itself, with Q25 trimming in fastp and clone calling in MiXCR, and kept productive beta chains. Each CDR3 protein gets just one entry, which takes the most common genes and DNA from the rows behind it. The sample data list 55,000 to 75,000 distinct CDR3 sequences, and roughly 8% of these were observed just once. The top ten clonotypes cover approximately 16% of the sample. The time point label, as the study defines it: sample taken at primary tumor resection. Without any cell sorting, TCR sequencing was performed on whole RNA extracted either from tumor and nontumor lung tissue or from cryopreserved PBMC samples. Sequenced here: PBMCs, sampled at surgery. The source of these receptors is a female donor with early-stage non-small cell lung cancer.

In this sample, this clonotype turned up many times. The chain uses TRBV3-1 and TRBJ1-1; D is undetermined. With 4 bases removed from V and 0 bases from J, the gap between germline ends came to 9 bases. The germline V gene encodes CDR1 LGHDT and CDR2 YNNKEL (reference sequence). There are 14 residues in the CDR3. The CDR3 sequence: CASSLPGVNTEAFF. In nucleotides, the CDR3 is TGTGCCAGCAGCCTTCCTGGGGTGAACACTGAAGCTTTCTTT.

The chain has TRBV9 and TRBJ2-7; 8 nucleotides match TRBD1. V shed 2 bases, J shed 3 bases, and the junction held 7 bases outside the gene matches. CDR1 SGDLS and CDR2 YYNGEE come from the germline V gene. This CDR3 has 15 amino acids. CDR3 sequence: CASSVDLGQGYEQYF. The CDR3 DNA reads as TGTGCCAGCAGCGTCGATCTTGGACAGGGCTACGAGCAGTACTTC.

A note on this clonotype: This may come from a read error, since a much larger clone is one base off. The rearrangement links TRBV11-2 to TRBJ2-1; perhaps TRBD1 as D (6 bases). CDR1 is SGHAT, CDR2 FQNNGV, per germline. The V end lost 4 bases, the J end lost 6 bases, and 16 bases lay between the germline ends. The CDR3 totals 15 residues. CDR3 in DNA: TGTGCCAGCAGCTCAGATTGGGCAGGGGCCAATGAGCAGTTCTTC. Translation: CASSSDWAGANEQFF.

The chain couples TRBV11-3 to TRBJ2-3, with 9 bases aligning to TRBD2. Germline CDR1 is SGHNT and CDR2 is YENEEA. The CDR3 is 16 residues long. Germline trimming cut 5 bases from V and 6 bases from J; bases unmatched to any gene: 12. The CDR3, as DNA: TGTGCCAGCAGCAAGGGGACTAGCAGGAGATCCGATACGCAGTATTTT. Its protein is CASSKGTSRRSDTQYF.

In the case of this clonotype: A much larger clone lies one base from this, so it may be a read error. The genes are TRBV7-3 and TRBJ2-2; 7 nucleotides match TRBD2. V lost 4 bases, J lost 6 bases, and 8 bases stayed unmatched. The V gene's germline CDR1 is SGHTA and CDR2 FQGTGA. This CDR3 has 15 residues. The CDR3 DNA reads TGTGCCAGCAGCTCCCCCAGGGCGGGAGCCGGGGAGCTGTTTTTT. Amino acid sequence: CASSSPRAGAGELFF.

The chain recombines TRBV10-3 with TRBJ1-2; D is unresolved. Per germline, CDR1 ENHRY and CDR2 SYGVKD. Trimming cost V 7 bases and J 1 base, with 7 bases left between them. This CDR3 is 12 amino acids long. Here the CDR3 reads CAINQDNYGYTF. In DNA, the CDR3 is TGTGCCATCAATCAGGATAACTATGGCTACACCTTC.

This clonotype was observed many times. The rearrangement links TRBV5-4 to TRBJ2-5, with D perhaps matching TRBD1 (6 bases). This CDR3 spans 14 amino acids. The germline V gene encodes CDR1 SGHNT and CDR2 YYREEE (reference sequence). Trimming removed 2 bases at V and 2 bases at J, with 10 bases between. The CDR3 region has the DNA TGTGCCAGCAGCTTACGGACAGAGCAAGAGACCCAGTACTTC. As protein: CASSLRTEQETQYF.

Ten or more counts support this clonotype. This sequence joins TRBV20-1 and TRBJ1-2; 9 nucleotides line up with TRBD1. This CDR3 is 16 amino acids long. V dropped 6 bases and J dropped 4; count of bases not matched to a gene: 15. Germline V CDR1 and CDR2: DFQATT, SNEGSKA (reference sequence). The CDR3 sequence is CSAAARDRELGYGYTF. The CDR3 DNA is TGCAGTGCCGCAGCCCGGGACAGGGAACTAGGCTATGGCTACACCTTC.

J is TRBJ1-1 and V is TRBV7-2; TRBD1 matches 9 bases. The CDR3 runs to 16 residues. V shed 5 bases and J 3 bases; nucleotides not matched to a gene: 10. Germline CDR1 is SGHTA and CDR2 is FQGNSA. CDR3 protein: CASSPTGGIGDTEAFF. The CDR3 nucleotides read TGTGCCAGCAGCCCCACAGGGGGCATTGGGGACACTGAAGCTTTCTTT.

CDR3 in DNA: TGTGCCAGCAGTCAGGGCGGGACAGCCTCCTACGAGCAGTACTTC. The encoded protein is CASSQGGTASYEQYF. The chain carries TRBV3-1 and TRBJ2-7, with D maybe TRBD1 (7 bases). Germline V lookup: CDR1 LGHDT, CDR2 YNNKEL (reference sequence). The germline V and J ends were trimmed by 6 bases and 0 bases, with 15 bases remaining between them. The CDR3 totals 15 residues.

This rearrangement joins TRBV20-1 to TRBJ2-5; 7 nucleotides match TRBD1. This CDR3 has 13 amino acids. Per germline, CDR1 DFQATT and CDR2 SNEGSKA (reference sequence). The V segment lost 6 bases and the J segment 5 bases; nucleotides outside the gene matches: 9. DNA for the CDR3: TGCAGTGCAACACCAGGGGGAAGCGAGACCCAGTACTTC. Translated: CSATPGGSETQYF.

This clonotype was detected ten times or more. The chain joins TRBV28 to TRBJ2-7; TRBD1 or TRBD2 may be the D gene (5 bases each). Trimming removed 6 bases from V and 4 bases from J, with 16 bases in between. CDR1 MDHEN and CDR2 SYDVKM come from the germline V gene. The CDR3 loop spans 14 amino acids. The CDR3 DNA reads as TGTGCCAGCAGCAAGCCGGCAGGGACGTACGAGCAGTACTTC. This codes for CASSKPAGTYEQYF.

At least ten counts were recorded for this clonotype. The chain is built from TRBV24-1 and TRBJ2-5; the match to TRBD1 covers 12 bases. CDR3 length: 15 residues. Germline loops: CDR1 KGHDR, CDR2 SFDVKD. The trim removed 7 bases at V and 6 bases at J, leaving 8 bases unmatched. CDR3: CATSSGQGARKTQYF. For the CDR3, the DNA is TGTGCCACCAGCTCGGGACAGGGGGCGCGGAAGACCCAGTACTTC.

This clonotype showed up just a few times. The V call is TRBV28, the J call TRBJ2-2; D is unclear. The ends were cut back, 4 bases at V and 15 bases at J, with 15 bases in the middle. Germline CDR1 is MDHEN and CDR2 is SYDVKM. The CDR3 has 12 amino acids. The CDR3 sequence is CASSSAVEALFF. CDR3 bases: TGTGCCAGCAGTTCCGCTGTTGAAGCGTTGTTTTTT.

This clonotype was observed many times. CDR3 loop: CAISVERNTGYTF. Here the CDR3 DNA reads TGTGCCATCAGTGTCGAGAGGAACACAGGCTACACCTTC. V is TRBV10-3 and J is TRBJ1-2; D is undetermined. From germline, CDR1 is ENHRY and CDR2 SYGVKD. This CDR3 contains 13 residues. The V and J ends lost 4 bases and 8 bases respectively, with 14 bases between them.

The chain combines TRBV7-9 with TRBJ2-1; D unresolved. CDR1 SEHNR and CDR2 FQNEAQ come from the germline V gene (reference sequence). V lost 7 bases to trimming and J lost 8 bases, with 9 bases between them. CDR3 length: 11 amino acids. This CDR3 is CASNYADEQFF. The CDR3 DNA follows: TGTGCCAGCAACTACGCGGATGAGCAGTTCTTC.

This clonotype was recorded many times. V and J are TRBV7-4 and TRBJ2-7; D may be TRBD1 (6 bases). V lost 3 bases, J lost 7 bases, and 28 bases lay in between. The CDR3 covers 18 residues. Germline values: CDR1 SGHVT, CDR2 SQSDAQ. CDR3 loop: CASSFHRTAVSYQDEQYV. CDR3 nucleotides: TGTGCCAGCAGCTTTCATAGGACAGCGGTATCGTACCAGGATGAGCAGTACGTC.

This clonotype was detected ten times or more. The chain couples TRBV6-5 to TRBJ1-5; TRBD1 is a possible D gene (6 bases). The CDR3 totals 16 residues. The V and J ends lost 5 bases and 0 bases respectively, with 14 bases between them. From germline, CDR1 is MNHEY and CDR2 SVGAGI. CDR3 sequence: CASSQTGTYSNQPQHF. Written as DNA, the CDR3 is TGTGCCAGCAGTCAGACAGGAACTTATAGCAATCAGCCCCAGCATTTT.

The CDR3: CASSSTGQSSGNTIYF. CDR3 DNA sequence: TGTGCCAGCAGCTCGACTGGGCAGAGCTCTGGAAACACCATATATTTT. This chain uses TRBV13 with TRBJ1-3; D not certain. Per germline, CDR1 PRHDT and CDR2 FYEKMQ (reference sequence). Between the trimmed V and J ends, which lost 4 bases and 0 bases, there was a span of 13 bases. There are 16 residues in the CDR3.

V is TRBV18 and J is TRBJ1-2, with unresolved D. The CDR3 consists of 14 residues. Germline V gene lookup returns CDR1 KGHSH and CDR2 LQKENI. Trimming took 0 bases from V and 1 from J, leaving 6 bases between them. CDR3 nucleotides: TGTGCCAGCTCACCACCGGTGGTTAACTATGGCTACACCTTC. Encoded protein: CASSPPVVNYGYTF.

This clonotype was counted only a few times. The CDR3 loop reads CASSLVTGGSYNEQFF. CDR3 DNA: TGTGCCAGCAGCTTAGTCACGGGGGGCTCCTACAATGAGCAGTTCTTC. This sequence joins TRBV13 and TRBJ2-1; 7 bases agree with TRBD2. V trimming: 1 base; J trimming: 0 bases; junction bases outside the gene matches: 3. Germline assignment: CDR1 PRHDT and CDR2 FYEKMQ (reference sequence). The CDR3 spans 16 residues.

This clonotype turned up a few times. V usage is TRBV3-1 and J usage is TRBJ1-4, with 7 bases that match TRBD1. The V gene end was trimmed by 0 bases and the J gene end by 14 bases; junction bases not matched to a gene: 12. CDR1 and CDR2 (germline): LGHDT, YNNKEL (reference sequence). The CDR3 length is 15 residues. The CDR3 spells CASSQESRGVVELFF. The CDR3 bases are TGTGCCAGCAGCCAAGAGTCCAGGGGGGTAGTCGAGCTGTTTTTT.

This clonotype was seen only a few times. The chain uses TRBV5-4 and TRBJ2-1, with 11 bases matching TRBD1. J gave up 6 bases and V 3 bases, and 5 bases lay outside the gene matches. The CDR3 runs to 15 residues. Germline V gene sequence: CDR1 SGHNT, CDR2 YYREEE (reference sequence). The CDR3 is CASSSGGTGGNEQFF. CDR3 coding DNA: TGTGCCAGCAGCTCCGGGGGGACAGGGGGCAATGAGCAGTTCTTC.

The genes are TRBV24-1 and TRBJ1-2, with 10 bases identical to TRBD1. Germline CDR1 reads KGHDR; CDR2 reads SFDVKD. The V gene end was trimmed by 7 bases and the J gene end by 0 bases; junction bases not matched to a gene: 1. The CDR3 loop spans 14 amino acids. The CDR3 reads CATRGQGANYGYTF. CDR3 nucleotides: TGTGCCACCAGAGGACAGGGGGCTAACTATGGCTACACCTTC.

This clonotype was counted many times. The chain employs TRBV7-9 and TRBJ1-2, with TRBD1 matching over 11 bases. In germline, CDR1 is SEHNR, CDR2 FQNEAQ (reference sequence). There are 15 residues in the CDR3. V lost 5 bases, J lost 8 bases, and 10 bases stayed unmatched. Here the CDR3 DNA reads TGTGCCAGCAGCCCCCCCGGACAGGGGGCGGTGGGCTACACCTTC. Its protein product is CASSPPGQGAVGYTF.